These 25 T cell receptor beta chains were sequenced from one sample in a study of cytomegalovirus exposure and HLA in healthy donors. With 60 Vbeta and 13 Jbeta primers, the PCR was carried out. Libraries were prepared by immunoSEQ multiplex PCR; TCRdb keeps only in-frame clonotypes and omits some of them. The sample gives around 110,000 clones, approximately 71% of which show up once; 2.5% is in the top ten. Sequencing was performed on PBMCs. The receptors were sampled from a man in his forties or fifties in good health and CMV-seronegative.

The rearrangement joins TRBV6-6 to TRBJ1-5; D gene ambiguous. This CDR3 spans 15 amino acids. Trimming cost V 2 bases and J 2 bases, with 10 bases left between them. Germline V CDR1 and CDR2: MNHNY, SVGAGI (reference sequence). The CDR3 DNA sequence: TGTGCCAGCAGTTACGAACGGGAGGGCAATCAGCCCCAGCATTTT. It is translated as CASSYEREGNQPQHF.

The chain uses TRBV7-2 and TRBJ1-4; tentatively, D is TRBD1 (6 bases). Germline assignment: CDR1 SGHTA and CDR2 FQGNSA. The CDR3 spans 15 residues. V lost 5 bases and J 5 bases, leaving 15 bases between the germline ends. CDR3 protein: CASSANGQRNEKLFF. As DNA, the CDR3 is TGTGCCAGCAGCGCTAATGGACAGCGAAATGAAAAACTGTTTTTT.

The chain has TRBV2 and TRBJ1-5; possibly TRBD1 for D (6 bases). This CDR3 spans 14 amino acids. Germline V gene lookup returns CDR1 SNHLY and CDR2 FYNNEI. The V gene lost 4 bases and the J gene lost 4 bases, with 11 bases spanning the gap. DNA for the CDR3: TGTGCCAGCAGTGGACCAAGGGGGAATCAGCCCCAGCATTTT. Translated: CASSGPRGNQPQHF.

This clone was detected only a few times. The chain links TRBV2 to TRBJ2-3, with 7 bases that match TRBD1. This CDR3 has 19 amino acids. Trimming took 4 bases from V and 1 from J; bases not matched to a gene: 17. Germline V gene data show CDR1 as SNHLY and CDR2 as FYNNEI. In DNA, the CDR3 is TGTGCCAGCAGTGGACACCGGGACAGCTCCTTTCGCGGCACAGATACGCAGTATTTT. Amino acids: CASSGHRDSSFRGTDTQYF.

This clone was seen more than once but under ten times. The rearrangement links TRBV7-9 to TRBJ2-6; D unresolved. The CDR3 spans 17 residues. The V gene's germline CDR1 is SEHNR and CDR2 FQNEAQ (reference sequence). V dropped 1 base and J dropped 0 bases, with 10 bases sitting between them. The CDR3 DNA follows: TGTGCCAGCAGCTTAGGTGGCGGATACTCTGGGGCCAACGTCCTGACTTTC. Its protein is CASSLGGGYSGANVLTF.

This chain connects TRBV6-6 to TRBJ2-3; 7 bases fit TRBD2. The CDR3 is 16 amino acids. The V gene's germline CDR1 is MNHNY and CDR2 SVGAGI (reference sequence). V lost 7 bases, J lost 6 bases, and 16 bases stayed unmatched. In DNA, the CDR3 is TGTGCCAGCACCTGCGGGGGACGAGATGGGGGGGATACGCAGTATTTT. Its translation is CASTCGGRDGGDTQYF.

The rearrangement uses TRBV6-7 and TRBJ2-1; 10 nucleotides match TRBD1. TRBV6-7 is recorded as an ORF, its role being uncertain. The V gene end was trimmed by 10 bases and the J gene end by 5 bases; junction bases not matched to a gene: 2. The CDR3 has 12 residues. The CDR3 DNA sequence: TGTGCCACCGGGACAGGGGACAATGAGCAGTTCTTC. This gives the protein CATGTGDNEQFF.

The V gene is TRBV5-1, the J gene TRBJ2-5; 10 bases map to TRBD2. V trimming: 4 bases; J trimming: 7 bases; junction bases outside the gene matches: 10. The germline CDR1 and CDR2 sequences are SGHRS and YFSETQ. The CDR3 totals 15 residues. CDR3 sequence (DNA): TGCGCCAGCAGCGCCGGGACTAGCGACGTGGGGACCCAGTACTTC. This translates into CASSAGTSDVGTQYF.

This rearrangement joins TRBV5-1 to TRBJ2-3, with D possibly being TRBD2 (5 bases). There are 17 residues in the CDR3. V was trimmed by 0 bases and J by 2 bases, leaving 16 bases between them. Looked up from germline, CDR1 is SGHRS and CDR2 is YFSETQ. The CDR3 spells CASSLALTISATDTQYF. CDR3 bases: TGCGCCAGCAGCTTGGCCTTGACTATTTCGGCCACAGATACGCAGTATTTT.

The chain employs TRBV5-1 and TRBJ2-7; D unresolved. V shed 4 bases and J shed 2 bases, with 13 bases lying between them. This CDR3 spans 14 amino acids. Germline loops: CDR1 SGHRS, CDR2 YFSETQ. The CDR3 spells CASSLAPVAYEQYF. In DNA, the CDR3 is TGCGCCAGCAGCCTTGCCCCTGTAGCCTACGAGCAGTACTTC. The complete variable domain, with remaining parts taken from reference TRBV5-1 and TRBJ2-7, reads KAGVTQTPRYLIKTRGQQVTLSCSPISGHRSVSWYQQTPGQGLQFLFEYFSETQRNKGNFPGRFSGRQFSNSRSEMNVSTLELGDSALYLCASSLAPVAYEQYFGPGTRLTVT.

The rearrangement links TRBV7-2 to TRBJ2-5, with 9 bases lining up with TRBD2. Germline values: CDR1 SGHTA, CDR2 FQGNSA. The CDR3 has 16 residues. V trimming: 3 bases; J trimming: 5 bases; junction bases outside the gene matches: 10. The CDR3, as DNA: TGTGCCAGCAGCTTTATCCAGCGGGGGGATCTCGAGACCCAGTACTTC. As protein: CASSFIQRGDLETQYF.

This chain's CDR3 is CASSLDRRGVFPDTQYF. CDR3 in DNA: TGTGCCAGCAGCTTAGATCGCAGGGGGGTCTTTCCAGATACGCAGTATTTT. The chain recombines TRBV7-8 with TRBJ2-3; a weak D match, TRBD1 (7 bases). With 1 base removed from V and 4 bases from J, the gap between germline ends came to 18 bases. The CDR3 has 17 amino acids. Germline CDR1 is SGHVS and CDR2 is FQNEAQ.

This chain connects TRBV9 to TRBJ2-3; D is unclear. The CDR3 spans 15 residues. V shed 0 bases and J shed 5 bases, with 13 bases lying between them. The germline V gene encodes CDR1 SGDLS and CDR2 YYNGEE. The CDR3 is CASSVGARFGDTQYF. The CDR3, as DNA: TGTGCCAGCAGCGTAGGGGCCCGCTTCGGAGATACGCAGTATTTT.

V and J are TRBV27 and TRBJ2-7, with D tentatively TRBD1 (6 bases). Germline V gives CDR1 MNHEY, CDR2 SMNVEV (reference sequence). This CDR3 comprises 13 residues. With 5 bases removed from V and 3 bases from J, the gap between germline ends came to 11 bases. CDR3 coding DNA: TGTGCCAGCAGTCCCTTACAGGGCTACGAGCAGTACTTC. It codes for CASSPLQGYEQYF.

This clone was seen a single time. This sequence joins TRBV27 and TRBJ2-4; TRBD1 is a possible D gene (5 bases). Trimming removed 3 bases from V and 10 bases from J, with 13 bases in between. This CDR3 is 13 amino acids long. Germline CDR1 and CDR2: MNHEY and SMNVEV (reference sequence). This CDR3 reads CASSFGQGVIQYF. CDR3 in DNA: TGTGCCAGCAGTTTCGGGCAAGGGGTGATTCAGTACTTC.

The rearrangement links TRBV7-9 to TRBJ2-7, with 8 bases fitting TRBD2. Germline-derived CDR1 and CDR2 are SEHNR and FQNEAQ (reference sequence). With 5 bases clipped from V and 5 bases from J, the junction kept 8 bases outside the gene matches. The CDR3 contains 14 residues. CDR3 nucleotides: TGTGCCAGCAGCCAGGATACGGGGGGGGACGAGCAGTACTTC. The encoded protein is CASSQDTGGDEQYF.

This clone has only a few counts. The chain uses TRBV2 and TRBJ2-1; 7 bases match TRBD1. The J segment lost 12 bases and the V segment lost 2 bases, leaving 7 bases of the junction unmatched. The CDR3 has 13 amino acids. Germline CDR1 reads SNHLY; CDR2 reads FYNNEI. CDR3 DNA: TGTGCCAGCAGTGAACAGGGGGTAAACGGGCAGTTCTTC. This encodes CASSEQGVNGQFF.

The chain links TRBV2 to TRBJ2-3, with 7 bases that match TRBD2. The germline CDR1 and CDR2 sequences are SNHLY and FYNNEI. This CDR3 has 15 amino acids. The J segment lost 3 bases and the V segment lost 3 bases, leaving 6 bases of the junction unmatched. The CDR3 region is CASSDVGGRTDTQYF. The CDR3 bases are TGTGCCAGCAGTGATGTGGGGGGGAGGACAGATACGCAGTATTTT.

The chain employs TRBV15 and TRBJ1-1; 11 positions agree with TRBD1. This CDR3 comprises 15 residues. Germline V CDR1 and CDR2: LNHNV, YYDKDF (reference sequence). With 1 base clipped from V and 4 bases from J, the junction kept 2 bases outside the gene matches. CDR3 nucleotide sequence: TGTGCCACCAGCAGAGGAGGGACAGGGGGCACTGAAGCTTTCTTT. Amino acids: CATSRGGTGGTEAFF.

The chain links TRBV15 to TRBJ2-2; 9 positions agree with TRBD2. The CDR3 covers 16 residues. CDR1 LNHNV and CDR2 YYDKDF come from the germline V gene (reference sequence). With V trimmed by 0 bases and J by 4 bases, 3 bases remained unmatched. The CDR3 sequence: CATSREGGGVTGELFF. CDR3 nucleotide sequence: TGTGCCACCAGCAGAGAGGGCGGGGGGGTCACCGGGGAGCTGTTTTTT.

The rearrangement links TRBV6-1 to TRBJ2-3; 8 positions agree with TRBD2. V dropped 1 base and J dropped 4; count of bases not matched to a gene: 4. Germline CDR1 reads MNHNS; CDR2 reads SASEGT. CDR3 size: 15 residues. The chain's CDR3 is CASSEGGSGADTQYF. In DNA form, the CDR3 reads TGTGCCAGCAGTGAAGGGGGTAGCGGGGCAGATACGCAGTATTTT.

The CDR3 loop reads CASSLDTSAQYF. The CDR3 nucleotides are TGTGCCAGCAGCTTGGATACATCCGCGCAGTATTTT. The V and J genes are TRBV5-4 and TRBJ2-3, with D unresolved. This CDR3 contains 12 residues. Per the germline V gene, CDR1 is SGHNT and CDR2 is YYREEE (reference sequence). With 0 bases removed from V and 10 bases from J, the gap between germline ends came to 9 bases.

This chain connects TRBV5-6 to TRBJ2-2; TRBD1 aligns across 10 bases. V gave up 3 bases and J gave up 4 bases; unmatched junction bases: 9. The germline gives CDR1 SGHDT, CDR2 YYEEEE. The CDR3 length is 17 residues. The CDR3 DNA reads TGTGCCAGCAGCTACTCCGACAGGGGGCAAGTCACCGGGGAGCTGTTTTTT. This encodes CASSYSDRGQVTGELFF.

The CDR3 region is CSVEGQGYYTF. The DNA for the CDR3 is TGCAGCGTTGAGGGGCAGGGATACTACACCTTC. V is TRBV29-1 and J is TRBJ1-2; TRBD1 is a possible D gene (5 bases). The germline V and J ends were trimmed by 3 bases and 10 bases, with 12 bases remaining between them. The CDR3 runs to 11 residues. The germline gives CDR1 SQVTM, CDR2 ANQGSEA.

The V call is TRBV14, the J call TRBJ2-7, with 7 nucleotides matching TRBD2. The V gene end was trimmed by 1 base and the J gene end by 2 bases; junction bases not matched to a gene: 5. Germline values: CDR1 SGHDN, CDR2 FVKESK. CDR3 length: 15 residues. The CDR3 is CASSQVPGTTYEQYF. Written as DNA, the CDR3 is TGTGCCAGCAGCCAAGTTCCCGGGACTACCTACGAGCAGTACTTC.